This entry concerns a single TCR beta chain. Its cognate antigen is unknown. Germline assignment: CDR1 LGHNA and CDR2 YSLEER. V lost 0 bases to trimming and J lost 4 bases; unmatched junction nucleotides: 5. The CDR3 has 16 amino acids. These data are taken from a study of T-cell memory formation after mild COVID-19. Study observations and caveats: Later expanders leaned toward CD4+, whereas clones contracting from day 15 to 85 were balanced CD4/CD8.

TCRdb re-derived calls from the 5' RACE reads in MiXCR, one entry per CDR3 protein. The table shows under 150,000 distinct CDR3 sequences, with about 20% occurring only once. The clonotype originates from a man between 18 and 35 years old who had mild COVID-19 (a few samples of this study predate the infection). Cell type and time point are not known. The sequenced material came from PBMCs or a T cell subset sorted from them (not recorded which). The chain joins TRBV4-3 to TRBJ2-5, with 10 positions matching TRBD2. The CDR3 coding sequence is TGCGCCAGCAGCCAAGATGGCACTAGCGGGGCAGAGACCCAGTACTTC. Protein: CASSQDGTSGAETQYF.